The 23 T cell receptor beta chains below were found in one sample sequenced in a study of regulatory T cells in long-lasting Graves disease. The time point was: newly diagnosed GD, antithyroid drugs for less than 3 months. PBMC RNA was the source of the TCR library. Library construction for TCR beta used iRepertoire HTBI primers and Arm-PCR of CDR3 regions. TCRdb ran MiXCR on the multiplex PCR reads and lists one entry per CDR3 protein. The table has just over 600,000 distinct CDR3 sequences, roughly 15% seen once. These data are also associated with another study on T cells in Graves' hyperthyroidism and ophthalmopathy.

The input for sequencing was peripheral blood mononuclear cells (PBMCs), taken at new diagnosis, from a patient treated with antithyroid drugs. Source of these receptors: a woman in her twenties or thirties with Graves disease.

The chain employs TRBV27 and TRBJ1-6; D is perhaps TRBD1 (5 bases). The CDR3 spans 12 residues. Deletions cut 11 bases from V and 8 bases from J, with 13 bases between. Germline assignment: CDR1 MNHEY and CDR2 SMNVEV (reference sequence). The CDR3 sequence is CAGELGDSPLHF. CDR3 DNA sequence: TGTGCCGGGGAGTTGGGGGATTCACCCCTCCACTTT.

V is TRBV7-9 and J is TRBJ1-5; D is unresolved. This CDR3 has 13 amino acids. The germline gives CDR1 SEHNR, CDR2 FQNEAQ (reference sequence). V was pared by 1 base and J by 5 bases, with 6 bases between. CDR3 sequence reads: CASSLETDQPQHF. Written as DNA, the CDR3 is TGTGCCAGCAGCTTAGAGACCGATCAGCCCCAGCATTTT.

This clonotype was found a few times. The V and J genes are TRBV25-1 and TRBJ2-5; no clear D gene. Germline V lookup: CDR1 MGHDK, CDR2 SYGVNS. This CDR3 spans 14 amino acids. The V end was cut by 1 base, the J end by 2 bases, with 8 bases between. CDR3 region: CASSELYPQETQYF. In DNA, the CDR3 is TGTGCCAGCAGTGAATTGTACCCACAAGAGACCCAGTACTTC.

This clonotype showed up just a few times. CDR3 coding DNA: TGCAGTGCCACCGGGACCACAACCTACGAGCAGTACTTC. This encodes CSATGTTTYEQYF. V is TRBV20-1 and J is TRBJ2-7; D may match TRBD1 or TRBD2 (5 bases each). The germline V and J ends were trimmed by 6 bases and 2 bases, with 14 bases remaining between them. The CDR3 contains 13 residues. Germline V gene sequence: CDR1 DFQATT, CDR2 SNEGSKA (reference sequence).

This clonotype has just a few counts. V and J are TRBV28 and TRBJ1-6; D may be TRBD1 (5 bases). Between the trimmed V and J ends, which lost 3 bases and 6 bases, there was a span of 9 bases. The CDR3 loop spans 14 amino acids. From germline, CDR1 is MDHEN and CDR2 SYDVKM. This CDR3 is CASSFQGLNSPLHF. The CDR3, as DNA: TGTGCCAGCAGTTTTCAGGGCCTTAATTCACCCCTCCACTTT.

The rearrangement links TRBV3-1 to TRBJ2-3; D is unresolved. Germline V gene data show CDR1 as LGHDT and CDR2 as YNNKEL (reference sequence). Between the trimmed V and J ends, which lost 1 base and 0 bases, there was a span of 8 bases. CDR3 size: 15 residues. CDR3 nucleotides: TGTGCCAGCAGCCAAGTCTTTTCTAGCACAGATACGCAGTATTTT. Amino acids: CASSQVFSSTDTQYF.

In this sample, this clonotype turned up many times. J is TRBJ2-7 and V is TRBV20-1; TRBD2 matches at 11 bases. The germline V gene has CDR1 DFQATT and CDR2 SNEGSKA (reference sequence). This CDR3 has 16 amino acids. With 0 bases clipped from V and 3 bases from J, the junction kept 7 bases outside the gene matches. Written as DNA, the CDR3 is TGCAGTGCTAGAGATGGAGCCCTAGCGGGAGGCTACGAGCAGTACTTC. Translating gives CSARDGALAGGYEQYF.

This clonotype was seen once. The rearrangement joins TRBV14 to TRBJ1-6, with TRBD1 as a possible D gene (6 bases). Germline loops: CDR1 SGHDN, CDR2 FVKESK. The CDR3 loop spans 15 amino acids. Trimming took off 5 bases at V and 9 bases at J, with 17 bases between the two ends. The CDR3 spells CASSNRTVYVSPLHF. The CDR3 DNA follows: TGTGCCAGCAGCAATCGGACAGTCTATGTTTCACCCCTCCACTTT.

This clonotype was observed many times. This chain joins TRBV5-1 and TRBJ2-3, with D hard to call. The CDR3 covers 13 residues. The V and J ends lost 4 bases and 6 bases respectively, with 12 bases between them. Germline CDR1 is SGHRS and CDR2 is YFSETQ. Here the CDR3 DNA reads TGCGCCAGCAGCAACGCCGCCGGGGATACGCAGTATTTT. Amino acids: CASSNAAGDTQYF.

This clonotype has more than one count but fewer than ten. This chain connects TRBV6-1 to TRBJ2-1, with 8 nucleotides matching TRBD2. Germline V gene sequence: CDR1 MNHNS, CDR2 SASEGT. The J segment lost 2 bases and the V segment lost 3 bases, leaving 3 bases of the junction unmatched. The CDR3 covers 15 residues. DNA of the CDR3: TGTGCCAGCAGTGAGGGACTAGGGACCTACAATGAGCAGTTCTTC. It specifies CASSEGLGTYNEQFF.

The table lists this clonotype with many counts. The rearrangement joins TRBV3-1 to TRBJ1-1; possible D gene TRBD1, 5 bases. Trimming shortened V by 1 base and J by 4 bases, and 10 bases separated the two germline ends. The germline V gene encodes CDR1 LGHDT and CDR2 YNNKEL (reference sequence). The CDR3 is made up of 14 amino acids. CDR3 nucleotide sequence: TGTGCCAGCAGCCAAGGAGGGGTGGGCACTGAAGCTTTCTTT. Its protein is CASSQGGVGTEAFF.

This clonotype was counted at least ten times. The chain combines TRBV30 with TRBJ2-7; 10 positions match TRBD1. The V and J ends lost 1 base and 3 bases, in that order; junction bases with no gene match: 9. CDR3 length: 16 residues. CDR1 is GTSNPN and CDR2 is SVGIG in the germline V gene (reference sequence). CDR3 residues: CAWSAKPGQGFYEQYF. The CDR3 DNA reads TGTGCCTGGAGTGCGAAACCGGGACAGGGGTTCTACGAGCAGTACTTC.

The table lists this clonotype with many counts. The chain is built from TRBV12-3 or TRBV12-4 and TRBJ1-5; D is undetermined. The germline V and J ends were trimmed by 2 bases and 3 bases, with 11 bases remaining between them. There are 15 residues in the CDR3. DNA for the CDR3: TGTGCCAGCAGTTTAAGTGGAGGATACAATCAGCCCCAGCATTTT. Its translation is CASSLSGGYNQPQHF.

The sample holds many counts of this clonotype. The chain uses TRBV15 and TRBJ1-1; possibly TRBD1 for D (5 bases). V lost 0 bases, J lost 3 bases, and 14 bases lay in between. CDR3 length equals 16 residues. The V gene's germline CDR1 is LNHNV and CDR2 YYDKDF (reference sequence). The CDR3 nucleotides are TGTGCCACCAGCAGAGATCGGGGCAGAAGAGACACTGAAGCTTTCTTT. This gives the protein CATSRDRGRRDTEAFF.

The V and J genes are TRBV10-3 and TRBJ1-4; D unclear. V shed 4 bases and J shed 8 bases, with 11 bases lying between them. There are 13 residues in the CDR3. Germline assignment: CDR1 ENHRY and CDR2 SYGVKD. CDR3 in amino acids: CAISGRLVEKLFF. The CDR3 DNA is TGTGCCATCAGTGGACGCTTAGTGGAAAAACTGTTTTTT.

This clonotype has a count of ten or more. The gene calls are TRBV10-3 and TRBJ2-7; D possibly corresponds to TRBD1 (6 bases). Germline V lookup: CDR1 ENHRY, CDR2 SYGVKD. Trimming took 3 bases from V and 1 from J, leaving 22 bases between them. This CDR3 has 18 amino acids. The CDR3 reads CAISDPMQPGTKSYEQYF. The CDR3 DNA reads TGTGCCATCAGTGATCCCATGCAGCCCGGGACAAAGTCCTACGAGCAGTACTTC.

This clonotype was seen repeatedly, ten times or more. The chain carries TRBV28 and TRBJ1-5, with no clear D. The CDR3 is 15 residues long. Trimming took off 7 bases at V and 4 bases at J, with 17 bases between the two ends. Per the germline V gene, CDR1 is MDHEN and CDR2 is SYDVKM. The CDR3 DNA reads as TGTGCCAGCACCCGCCGCAGCGGAGAAAATCAGCCCCAGCATTTT. Translated, it gives CASTRRSGENQPQHF.

The table lists this clonotype with many counts. The chain combines TRBV7-2 with TRBJ1-2; D is perhaps TRBD1 (5 bases). This CDR3 spans 13 amino acids. Germline values: CDR1 SGHTA, CDR2 FQGNSA. The V gene lost 3 bases and the J gene lost 2 bases, with 7 bases spanning the gap. CDR3 loop: CASSLDKNYGYTF. The DNA of the CDR3 is TGTGCCAGCAGCTTGGACAAAAACTATGGCTACACCTTC.

This clonotype turned up a few times. J is TRBJ1-6 and V is TRBV20-1; 9 bases align to TRBD1. The CDR3 has 14 amino acids. The V gene's germline CDR1 is DFQATT and CDR2 SNEGSKA (reference sequence). V shed 3 bases, J shed 8 bases, and the junction held 5 bases outside the gene matches. The chain's CDR3 is CSASRTGDYSPLHF. In DNA form, the CDR3 reads TGCAGTGCTAGTCGGACAGGGGACTATTCACCCCTCCACTTT.

This clonotype was observed a handful of times. CDR3 DNA: TGCGCCAGCAGCTTACAGGGGGCACGCGGCTACACCTTC. Its protein product is CASSLQGARGYTF. This chain links TRBV5-1 with TRBJ1-2; 9 positions agree with TRBD1. The J segment lost 8 bases and the V segment lost 2 bases, leaving 4 bases of the junction unmatched. The germline V gene has CDR1 SGHRS and CDR2 YFSETQ. The CDR3 totals 13 residues.

Details on this clonotype: It may be a read error: a sequence one base away is much more abundant. This chain links TRBV7-3 with TRBJ2-5, with 11 positions matching TRBD2. The J call is in doubt because the DNA end fits TRBJ2-1 better. This CDR3 region has 16 residues. Per the germline V gene, CDR1 is SGHTA and CDR2 is FQGTGA. The CDR3 loop is CTSSLTGLAGGSPQFF. The DNA of the CDR3 is TGTACCAGCAGCTTAACCGGATTAGCGGGAGGGTCCCCGCAGTTCTTC.

This clonotype has just a few counts. V gene TRBV30 combines with J gene TRBJ2-7; D unclear. V was clipped by 0 bases and J by 2 bases, with 8 bases between them. CDR3 length: 13 residues. CDR1 and CDR2 from the germline V gene are GTSNPN and SVGIG (reference sequence). CDR3 region: CAWSVRAPYEQYF. As DNA, the CDR3 is TGTGCCTGGAGTGTTAGGGCGCCCTACGAGCAGTACTTC.

The sample holds a few counts of this clonotype. The rearrangement uses TRBV19 and TRBJ2-1; TRBD1 aligns across 9 bases. Trimming removed 5 bases from V and 13 bases from J; junction bases left unmatched: 18. Per germline, CDR1 LNHDA and CDR2 SQIVND (reference sequence). The CDR3 sequence is 16 residues long. CDR3 nucleotides: TGTGCCAGTAGTCGTACGACGGGACAGGGCACTCCAACTCAGTTCTTC. Translated: CASSRTTGQGTPTQFF.